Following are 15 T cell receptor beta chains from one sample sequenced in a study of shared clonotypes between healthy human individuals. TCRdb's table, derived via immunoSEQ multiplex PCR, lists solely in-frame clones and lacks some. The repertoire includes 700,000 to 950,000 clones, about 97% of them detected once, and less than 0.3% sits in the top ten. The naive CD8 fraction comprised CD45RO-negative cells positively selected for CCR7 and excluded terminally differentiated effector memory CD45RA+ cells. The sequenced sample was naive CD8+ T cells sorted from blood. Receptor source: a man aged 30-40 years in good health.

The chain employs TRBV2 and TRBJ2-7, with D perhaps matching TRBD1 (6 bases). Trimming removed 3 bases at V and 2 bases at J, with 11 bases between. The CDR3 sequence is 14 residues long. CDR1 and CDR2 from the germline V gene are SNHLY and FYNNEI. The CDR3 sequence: CASSDMDSAYEQYF. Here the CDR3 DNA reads TGTGCCAGCAGTGACATGGACAGCGCCTACGAGCAGTACTTC.

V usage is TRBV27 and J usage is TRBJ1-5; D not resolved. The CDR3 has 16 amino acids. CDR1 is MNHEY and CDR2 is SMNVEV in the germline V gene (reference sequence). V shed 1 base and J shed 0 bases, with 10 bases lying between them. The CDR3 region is CASSLWGVGSNQPQHF. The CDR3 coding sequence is TGTGCCAGCAGTTTATGGGGTGTGGGTAGCAATCAGCCCCAGCATTTT.

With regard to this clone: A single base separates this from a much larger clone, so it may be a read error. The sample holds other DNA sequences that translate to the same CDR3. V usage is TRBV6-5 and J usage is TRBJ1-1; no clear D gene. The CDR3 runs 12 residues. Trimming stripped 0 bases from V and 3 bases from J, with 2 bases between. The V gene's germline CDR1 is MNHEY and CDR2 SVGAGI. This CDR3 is CASSYSDTEAFF. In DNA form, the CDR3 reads TGTGCCAGCAGTTACTCGGACACTGAAGCTTTCTTT.

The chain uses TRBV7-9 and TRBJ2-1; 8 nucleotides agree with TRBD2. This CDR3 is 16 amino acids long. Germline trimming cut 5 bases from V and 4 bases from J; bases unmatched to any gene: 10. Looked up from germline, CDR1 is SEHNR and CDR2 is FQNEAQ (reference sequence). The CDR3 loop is CASSLRSGSGYNEQFF. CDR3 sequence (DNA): TGTGCCAGCAGCCTGAGAAGCGGGAGTGGGTACAATGAGCAGTTCTTC.

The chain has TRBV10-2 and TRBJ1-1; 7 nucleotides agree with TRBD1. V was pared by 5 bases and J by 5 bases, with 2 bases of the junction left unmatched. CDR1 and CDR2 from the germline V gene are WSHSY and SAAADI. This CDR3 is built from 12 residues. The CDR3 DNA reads TGCGCCAGCAGTACAGGGGTAACTGAAGCTTTCTTT. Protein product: CASSTGVTEAFF.

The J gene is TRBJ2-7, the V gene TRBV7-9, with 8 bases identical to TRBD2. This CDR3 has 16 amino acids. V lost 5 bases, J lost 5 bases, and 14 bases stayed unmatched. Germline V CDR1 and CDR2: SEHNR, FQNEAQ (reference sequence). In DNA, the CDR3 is TGTGCCAGCAGCCTCCCCCGGGGGCGGGAGGTCGACGAGCAGTACTTC. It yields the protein CASSLPRGREVDEQYF.

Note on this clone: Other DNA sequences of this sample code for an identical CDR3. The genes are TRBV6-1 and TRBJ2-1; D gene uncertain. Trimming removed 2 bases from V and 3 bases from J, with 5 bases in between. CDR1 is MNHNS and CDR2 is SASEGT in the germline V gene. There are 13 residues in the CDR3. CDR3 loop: CASSEPNYNEQFF. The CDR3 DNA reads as TGTGCCAGCAGTGAACCCAACTACAATGAGCAGTTCTTC.

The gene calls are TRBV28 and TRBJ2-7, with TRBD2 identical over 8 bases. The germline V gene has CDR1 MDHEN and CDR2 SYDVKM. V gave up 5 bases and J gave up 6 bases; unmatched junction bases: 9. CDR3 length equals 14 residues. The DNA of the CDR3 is TGTGCCAGCAGTGGACTAGCTATTTACTCCGAGCAGTACTTC. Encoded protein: CASSGLAIYSEQYF. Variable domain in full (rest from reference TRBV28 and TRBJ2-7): DVKVTQSSRYLVKRTGEKVFLECVQDMDHENMFWYRQDPGLGLRLIYFSYDVKMKEKGDIPEGYSVSREKKERFSLILESASTNQTSMYLCASSGLAIYSEQYFGPGTRLTVT.

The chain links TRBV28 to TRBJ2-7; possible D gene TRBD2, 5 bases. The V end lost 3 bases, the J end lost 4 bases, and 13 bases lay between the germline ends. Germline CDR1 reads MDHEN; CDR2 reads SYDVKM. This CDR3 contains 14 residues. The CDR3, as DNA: TGTGCCAGCAGTTTTTTTCGACTACCATACGAGCAGTACTTC. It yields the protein CASSFFRLPYEQYF.

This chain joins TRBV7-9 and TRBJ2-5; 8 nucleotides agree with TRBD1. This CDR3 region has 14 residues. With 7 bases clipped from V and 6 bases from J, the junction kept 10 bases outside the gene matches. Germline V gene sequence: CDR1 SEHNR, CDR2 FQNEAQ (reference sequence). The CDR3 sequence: CASIPETGVKTQYF. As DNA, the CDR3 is TGTGCCAGCATCCCCGAGACAGGGGTAAAGACCCAGTACTTC.

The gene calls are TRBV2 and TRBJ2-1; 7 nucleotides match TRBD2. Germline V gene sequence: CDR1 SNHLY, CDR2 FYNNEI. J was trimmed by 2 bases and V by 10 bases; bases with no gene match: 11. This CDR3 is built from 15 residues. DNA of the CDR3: TGTGCCACCCATACTCTAGCGGCAACCTACAATGAGCAGTTCTTC. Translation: CATHTLAATYNEQFF.

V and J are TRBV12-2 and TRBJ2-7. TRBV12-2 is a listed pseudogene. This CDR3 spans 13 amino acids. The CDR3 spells CASRLAGWDEQYF. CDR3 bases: TGTGCAAGTCGCTTAGCGGGTTGGGACGAGCAGTACTTC.

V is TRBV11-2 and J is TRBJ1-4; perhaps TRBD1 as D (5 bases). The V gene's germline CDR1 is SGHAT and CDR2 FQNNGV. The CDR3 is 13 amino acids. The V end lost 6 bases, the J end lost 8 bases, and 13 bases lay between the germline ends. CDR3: CASSPPGGEKLFF. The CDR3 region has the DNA TGTGCCAGCAGTCCCCCGGGGGGGGAAAAACTGTTTTTT.

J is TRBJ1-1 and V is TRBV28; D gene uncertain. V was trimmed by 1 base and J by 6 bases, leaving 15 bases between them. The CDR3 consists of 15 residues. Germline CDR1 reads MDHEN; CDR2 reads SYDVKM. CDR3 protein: CASSLFVGEKAEAFF. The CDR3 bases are TGTGCCAGCAGTTTATTCGTCGGCGAAAAGGCTGAAGCTTTCTTT.

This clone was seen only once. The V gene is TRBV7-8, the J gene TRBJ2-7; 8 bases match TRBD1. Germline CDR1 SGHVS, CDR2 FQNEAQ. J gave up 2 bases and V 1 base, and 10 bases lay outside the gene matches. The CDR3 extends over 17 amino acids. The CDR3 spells CASSLGQGASSPYEQYF. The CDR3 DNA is TGTGCCAGCAGCTTAGGTCAGGGGGCATCTTCTCCCTACGAGCAGTACTTC.